What follows is one T cell receptor beta chain and its context. The CDR3 does not end in the conserved phenylalanine or tryptophan, so this is likely a read error. The DNA is left out, because the CDR3 cannot be placed on it with certainty; the CDR3 is given as TCRdb lists it. The table came from immunoSEQ multiplex PCR; TCRdb's copy has only in-frame clones and leaves some out. The sample holds approximately 100,000 clones, roughly 84% seen once. The CDR3 is 11 amino acids in total, end residues counted. Germline assignment: CDR1 SNHLY and CDR2 FYNNEI. This sample is drawn from a study of blood T cell repertoires in COVID-19. The overall study: The origin of the acute and convalescent COVID-19 samples was the United States, Italy and Spain. From T cells, B-cell-depleted T cells, or PBMCs came the material, which was cDNA or gDNA.

The rearrangement links TRBV2 to TRBJ1-2; the table calls TRBD1, which could not be checked here. This receptor was identified in a human donor in a cohort sampled during active COVID-19. Sample: peripheral blood. The CDR3: CASNLSGAGVC.